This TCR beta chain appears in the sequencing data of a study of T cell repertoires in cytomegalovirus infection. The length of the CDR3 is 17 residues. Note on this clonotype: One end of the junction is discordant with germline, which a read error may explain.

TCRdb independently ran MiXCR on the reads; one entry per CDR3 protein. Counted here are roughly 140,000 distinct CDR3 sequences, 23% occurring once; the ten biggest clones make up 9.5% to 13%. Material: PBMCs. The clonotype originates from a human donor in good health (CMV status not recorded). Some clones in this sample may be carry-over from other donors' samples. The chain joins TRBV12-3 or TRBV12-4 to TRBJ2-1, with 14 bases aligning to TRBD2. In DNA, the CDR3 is TGTGCCAGCAGCGGACTAGCGGGGGGAAGCTCCTACGATGAGCAGTTCTTC. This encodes CASSGLAGGSSYDEQFF.